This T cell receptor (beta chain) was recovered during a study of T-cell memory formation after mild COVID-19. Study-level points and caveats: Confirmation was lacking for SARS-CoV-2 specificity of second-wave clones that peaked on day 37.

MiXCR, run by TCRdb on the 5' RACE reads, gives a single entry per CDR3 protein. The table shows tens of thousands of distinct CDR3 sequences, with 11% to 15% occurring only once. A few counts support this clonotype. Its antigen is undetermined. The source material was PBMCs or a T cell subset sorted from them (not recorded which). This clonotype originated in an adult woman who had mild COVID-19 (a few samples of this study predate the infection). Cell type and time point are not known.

This CDR3 is CATSRDVSQGHEQYF. CDR3 DNA sequence: TGTGCCACCAGCAGAGATGTCAGCCAGGGCCACGAGCAGTACTTC. The genes are TRBV15 and TRBJ2-7; weak D call: TRBD1 (5 bases). The CDR3 consists of 15 residues. V gave up 0 bases and J gave up 5 bases, with 14 bases separating them. Per the germline V gene, CDR1 is LNHNV and CDR2 is YYDKDF (reference sequence).